These 27 T cell receptor beta chains were all obtained from the same sample, sequenced in a study of shared clonotypes between healthy human individuals (dated by TCRdb to 2018 to 2021). The library was built by means of the immunoSEQ multiplex PCR assay. TCRdb mirrors the immuneACCESS table, restricted to in-frame sequences. Some clones are absent from its copies; in checked studies, under half trace to an unresolved V gene, and the reason for the others is unknown. This sample gives 600,000 or so clones in total; approximately 95% of them show up just once. The top ten clonotypes cover about 0.11% of the sample. For the CD8 naive samples, CD45RO-negative cells were positively selected for CCR7, yielding a CD45RA+CCR7+ population from which TemRA cells were excluded. Input material: naive CD8+ T cells sorted from blood. Explained via the paper, the cell subset or site label denotes: CD45RA+CCR7+. These receptors were obtained from a woman younger than 45 in good health.

This sequence joins TRBV6-1 and TRBJ1-1, with TRBD1 matching over 7 bases. Trimming cost V 3 bases and J 3 bases; bases outside gene matches: 1. Germline CDR1 and CDR2: MNHNS and SASEGT. CDR3 length equals 13 residues. CDR3 sequence reads: CASSEDRHTEAFF. CDR3 DNA sequence: TGTGCCAGCAGTGAGGACAGGCACACTGAAGCTTTCTTT.

V and J are TRBV28 and TRBJ2-7; 7 bases are shared with TRBD1. Germline V lookup: CDR1 MDHEN, CDR2 SYDVKM. V was clipped by 5 bases and J by 1 base; unmatched bases: 2. The CDR3 totals 13 residues. CDR3 sequence (DNA): TGTGCCAGCAGTAGGGGGCCTTCCTACGAGCAGTACTTC. Protein: CASSRGPSYEQYF.

The chain is built from TRBV9 and TRBJ2-5; 8 nucleotides match TRBD2. The V gene end was trimmed by 0 bases and the J gene end by 5 bases; junction bases not matched to a gene: 9. This CDR3 contains 16 residues. Germline lookup yields CDR1 SGDLS and CDR2 YYNGEE. CDR3 region: CASSVDQGLGVETQYF. The DNA of the CDR3 is TGTGCCAGCAGCGTAGATCAGGGACTAGGGGTTGAGACCCAGTACTTC.

The chain joins TRBV2 to TRBJ2-2; 10 bases fit TRBD2. Germline CDR1 is SNHLY and CDR2 is FYNNEI. This CDR3 is 17 amino acids long. V lost 6 bases to trimming and J lost 5 bases; unmatched junction nucleotides: 12. For the CDR3, the DNA is TGTGCCAGCAGCGAACTAACTAGCGGGGATTGGACCGGGGAGCTGTTTTTT. Translating it yields CASSELTSGDWTGELFF.

The chain employs TRBV27 and TRBJ2-2, with a possible D match to TRBD1 (6 bases). V was shortened by 5 bases and J by 4 bases, with 17 bases between the two germline ends. The CDR3 consists of 16 residues. CDR1 and CDR2 (germline): MNHEY, SMNVEV (reference sequence). The CDR3 here is CASSPQGRGPTGELFF. The DNA for the CDR3 is TGTGCCAGCAGTCCCCAGGGCAGGGGACCCACCGGGGAGCTGTTTTTT.

The chain carries TRBV6-5 and TRBJ1-2; 7 bases map to TRBD1. CDR1 and CDR2 from the germline V gene are MNHEY and SVGAGI. The CDR3 covers 13 residues. V shed 8 bases, J shed 4 bases, and the junction held 7 bases outside the gene matches. In nucleotides, the CDR3 is TGTGCCAGCGGCCACCGGGACAGCTATGGCTACACCTTC. Its translation: CASGHRDSYGYTF.

CDR3: CASSVGTGVEYEQYF. For the CDR3, the DNA is TGTGCCAGCAGCGTAGGGACAGGGGTGGAGTACGAGCAGTACTTC. This rearrangement joins TRBV9 to TRBJ2-7, with 9 bases that match TRBD1. CDR3 length equals 15 residues. Germline V lookup: CDR1 SGDLS, CDR2 YYNGEE. Trimming at V came to 0 bases and at J to 4 bases, leaving 5 bases not matched to a gene.

V gene TRBV6-1 combines with J gene TRBJ2-7; D is possibly TRBD1 (6 bases). This CDR3 region has 13 residues. Per the germline V gene, CDR1 is MNHNS and CDR2 is SASEGT. The V and J ends lost 5 bases and 4 bases respectively, with 12 bases between them. This chain's CDR3 is CASSWGPLYEQYF. The CDR3 coding sequence is TGTGCCAGCAGTTGGGGGCCACTTTACGAGCAGTACTTC.

The chain employs TRBV27 and TRBJ2-3, with D perhaps matching TRBD2 (6 bases). V lost 6 bases to trimming and J lost 5 bases, with 9 bases between them. The CDR3 is 12 amino acids. CDR1 is MNHEY, CDR2 SMNVEV, per germline (reference sequence). In nucleotides, the CDR3 is TGTGCCAGCAGCCGGGGGTTAGATACGCAGTATTTT. Amino acids: CASSRGLDTQYF.

V is TRBV5-4 and J is TRBJ1-1, with D maybe TRBD1 (5 bases). Looked up from germline, CDR1 is SGHNT and CDR2 is YYREEE (reference sequence). Trimming left V 0 bases short and J 4 bases short, with 13 bases between. This CDR3 region has 15 residues. This CDR3 is CASSLGNRGSTEAFF. CDR3 coding DNA: TGTGCCAGCAGCTTGGGTAATCGGGGGAGCACTGAAGCTTTCTTT.

This clone was seen once. This CDR3 is CASSQGPRRETVTEAFF. The CDR3 coding sequence is TGTGCCAGCAGCCAAGGACCGCGTAGGGAAACGGTCACTGAAGCTTTCTTT. The V gene is TRBV14, the J gene TRBJ1-1; D gene unclear. Trimming removed 1 base from V and 4 bases from J, with 19 bases in between. The CDR3 covers 17 residues. Germline assignment: CDR1 SGHDN and CDR2 FVKESK.

The chain carries TRBV27 and TRBJ2-3, with 8 positions matching TRBD1. The germline CDR1 and CDR2 sequences are MNHEY and SMNVEV (reference sequence). The CDR3 is made up of 14 amino acids. Trimming at V came to 3 bases and at J to 4 bases, leaving 3 bases not matched to a gene. CDR3 nucleotide sequence: TGTGCCAGCAGTTTTATACAGGGGGCAGATACGCAGTATTTT. It is translated as CASSFIQGADTQYF.

The chain is built from TRBV27 and TRBJ2-7; D is perhaps TRBD2 (7 bases). There are 13 residues in the CDR3. Trimming removed 8 bases from V and 0 bases from J, with 11 bases in between. Germline-derived CDR1 and CDR2 are MNHEY and SMNVEV (reference sequence). CDR3 in amino acids: CASARGGSYEQYF. The CDR3 DNA reads as TGTGCCAGCGCTAGGGGGGGCTCCTACGAGCAGTACTTC.

As regards this clone: Distinct nucleotide sequences in the sample also encode this CDR3. The rearrangement joins TRBV7-9 to TRBJ2-1; D ambiguous. The CDR3 is made up of 10 amino acids. Per the germline V gene, CDR1 is SEHNR and CDR2 is FQNEAQ (reference sequence). V lost 3 bases and J 8 bases, leaving 2 bases between the germline ends. Here the CDR3 DNA reads TGTGCCAGCAGCTTGGATGAGCAGTTCTTC. It is translated as CASSLDEQFF.

The chain recombines TRBV28 with TRBJ2-7; TRBD2 aligns across 11 bases. The CDR3 has 16 residues. Germline assignment: CDR1 MDHEN and CDR2 SYDVKM. Losses at the gene ends were 3 bases for V and 1 base for J; bases not matched to a gene: 5. The CDR3 sequence: CASSFELAGGSYEQYF. CDR3 coding DNA: TGTGCCAGCAGTTTTGAGCTAGCGGGAGGATCCTACGAGCAGTACTTC.

This clone was recorded once. This sequence joins TRBV7-9 and TRBJ1-2; TRBD1 is a possible D gene (5 bases). The CDR3 extends over 13 amino acids. Germline V gene data show CDR1 as SEHNR and CDR2 as FQNEAQ (reference sequence). Trimming took off 4 bases at V and 4 bases at J, with 10 bases between the two ends. CDR3 protein: CASSSDSFYGYTF. As DNA, the CDR3 is TGTGCCAGCAGCTCAGACAGCTTCTATGGCTACACCTTC.

This chain joins TRBV28 and TRBJ1-2; D might be TRBD1 (5 bases). Germline CDR1 is MDHEN and CDR2 is SYDVKM. V was clipped by 11 bases and J by 3 bases, with 16 bases between them. This CDR3 is 13 amino acids long. The CDR3 DNA sequence: TGTGCCGGATCTAAAGACAGACACTATGGCTACACCTTC. This codes for CAGSKDRHYGYTF.

The chain combines TRBV11-2 with TRBJ2-5; the D gene is possibly TRBD2 (5 bases). The CDR3 length is 14 residues. Deletions cut 7 bases from V and 3 bases from J, with 15 bases between. The germline V gene encodes CDR1 SGHAT and CDR2 FQNNGV. Here the CDR3 DNA reads TGTGCCAGCACCTCCATAGACGGGGAAGAGACCCAGTACTTC. Its translation: CASTSIDGEETQYF.

The chain employs TRBV11-3 and TRBJ2-2; D call uncertain. Germline loops: CDR1 SGHNT, CDR2 YENEEA. The CDR3 has 17 amino acids. Trimming took off 4 bases at V and 1 base at J, with 16 bases between the two ends. DNA of the CDR3: TGTGCCAGCAGCTCCCATCGGCGCGCCGAGAACACCGGGGAGCTGTTTTTT. Protein sequence: CASSSHRRAENTGELFF.

This chain links TRBV5-4 with TRBJ2-5, with 7 bases identical to TRBD2. The J call may be wrong; the DNA end is better matched by TRBJ2-7. Germline V gene sequence: CDR1 SGHNT, CDR2 YYREEE (reference sequence). The CDR3 is made up of 13 amino acids. This CDR3 reads CASSLPSGYEQYF. In DNA, the CDR3 is TGTGCCAGCAGCTTGCCTAGCGGCTACGAGCAGTACTTC.

The V call is TRBV30, the J call TRBJ2-1; no clear D gene. The V gene lost 5 bases and the J gene lost 0 bases, with 14 bases spanning the gap. Per germline, CDR1 GTSNPN and CDR2 SVGIG (reference sequence). CDR3 length: 15 amino acids. The chain's CDR3 is CAWVPPTSSYNEQFF. The DNA for the CDR3 is TGTGCCTGGGTTCCTCCGACGAGCTCCTACAATGAGCAGTTCTTC.

The chain has TRBV7-9 and TRBJ2-3; TRBD2 matches 11 bases. V trimming: 5 bases; J trimming: 1 base; junction bases outside the gene matches: 2. The CDR3 length is 15 residues. Per the germline V gene, CDR1 is SEHNR and CDR2 is FQNEAQ (reference sequence). The CDR3 sequence is CASSVLAGGTDTQYF. The DNA for the CDR3 is TGTGCCAGCAGCGTACTAGCGGGGGGCACAGATACGCAGTATTTT.

The chain is built from TRBV9 and TRBJ2-2; a weak D match, TRBD2 (6 bases). Germline-derived CDR1 and CDR2 are SGDLS and YYNGEE. With 4 bases removed from V and 1 base from J, the gap between germline ends came to 20 bases. The CDR3 is made up of 18 amino acids. The CDR3 DNA is TGTGCCAGCAGCCTTCACCCGTTAGCGGAGGAGAACACCGGGGAGCTGTTTTTT. Translated, it gives CASSLHPLAEENTGELFF.

The chain uses TRBV11-2 and TRBJ1-2, with D unresolved. The CDR3 runs to 14 residues. V was shortened by 1 base and J by 3 bases, with 9 bases between the two germline ends. Germline V gene data show CDR1 as SGHAT and CDR2 as FQNNGV. CDR3 bases: TGTGCCAGCAGCTTAGGCAGTGCGGACTATGGCTACACCTTC. This codes for CASSLGSADYGYTF.

J is TRBJ1-1 and V is TRBV18, with D tentatively TRBD1 (5 bases). The CDR3 is 15 amino acids. V was cut by 4 bases and J by 8 bases, with 20 bases left in between. Germline-derived CDR1 and CDR2 are KGHSH and LQKENI. Here the CDR3 reads CASSLLGGALDEAFF. CDR3 DNA sequence: TGTGCCAGCTCACTCCTAGGTGGGGCATTGGACGAAGCTTTCTTT.

The chain combines TRBV19 with TRBJ1-1; TRBD1 aligns across 10 bases. Germline V CDR1 and CDR2: LNHDA, SQIVND (reference sequence). CDR3 length: 16 residues. After removal of 6 bases from V and 1 base from J, the junction contained 8 bases not matched to a gene. The CDR3 spells CASRGGTGDTNTEAFF. In DNA form, the CDR3 reads TGTGCCAGTAGAGGTGGGACAGGGGACACGAACACTGAAGCTTTCTTT.

This clone appeared a few times. The chain has TRBV6-5 and TRBJ1-2; D remains ambiguous. Germline V gene lookup returns CDR1 MNHEY and CDR2 SVGAGI. Trimming cost V 1 base and J 6 bases, with 6 bases left between them. The CDR3 covers 12 residues. The CDR3 region has the DNA TGTGCCAGCAGTTACTTAGGAGATGGCTACACCTTC. Translating gives CASSYLGDGYTF.